This T cell receptor (beta chain) was captured by sequencing in a study of shared clonotypes between healthy human individuals. V was clipped by 7 bases and J by 0 bases, with 18 bases between them. Per germline, CDR1 LNHDA and CDR2 SQIVND (reference sequence). The CDR3 has 16 residues. Sequencing was performed with immunoSEQ multiplex PCR; in TCRdb, only in-frame clones are kept and a portion is missing. The sample lists about a million clones, approximately 70% seen once, with about 1.5% in the top ten. Source material: memory CD4+ T cells sorted from blood. The subset was: CD45RA-negative fraction. This chain uses TRBV19 with TRBJ1-2; perhaps TRBD1 as D (6 bases). The receptor comes from a man aged 18 to 30 in good health. The CDR3 DNA sequence: TGTGCCAGTAAGCTCCGGGACAAGGGAGCTAACTATGGCTACACCTTC. The encoded protein is CASKLRDKGANYGYTF.